This record covers a single TCR beta chain. Its antigen is unknown. These data come from a study of T-cell memory formation after mild COVID-19. TCRdb reprocessed the 5' RACE reads via MiXCR and lists one record per CDR3 protein. The table has more than 300,000 distinct CDR3 sequences, around 15% seen once. CDR3 length: 16 residues. V lost 5 bases, J lost 2 bases, and 17 bases lay in between. Germline loops: CDR1 LNHNV, CDR2 YYDKDF (reference sequence). Points from the study as a whole: Certain responding clones were present in pre-infection memory, suggesting participation of cross-reactive memory. Clones shrinking between day 15 and 85 showed a balanced CD4/CD8 split, and those that grew later tilted toward CD4+.

Material: PBMCs or a T cell subset sorted from them (not recorded which). The gene calls are TRBV15 and TRBJ2-3, with D perhaps matching TRBD2 (6 bases). This receptor was taken from a man in his late teens or twenties who had mild COVID-19 (a few samples of this study predate the infection). Cell type and time point are not known. CDR3 nucleotide sequence: TGTGCCACCAGCGGCCGGGACTGGGACCACACAGATACGCAGTATTTT. It is translated as CATSGRDWDHTDTQYF.